This TCR beta chain was observed in a study of cytomegalovirus exposure and HLA in healthy donors. Germline loops: CDR1 LNHDA, CDR2 SQIVND (reference sequence). Trimming removed 6 bases at V and 0 bases at J, with 11 bases between. The CDR3 covers 15 residues. 60 Vbeta and 13 Jbeta primers were used in PCR. Only in-frame clones appear in the TCRdb table, and some are missing; sequencing was by immunoSEQ multiplex PCR. The repertoire holds some 120,000 clones, with roughly 83% as singletons. Input material: PBMCs. The sequence was collected from a man between 18 and 29 years old in good health and CMV-seropositive. The chain recombines TRBV19 with TRBJ1-4, with TRBD1 as a possible D gene (6 bases). The CDR3 loop reads CASRTQGATNEKLFF. For the CDR3, the DNA is TGTGCCAGTAGAACACAGGGAGCAACTAATGAAAAACTGTTTTTT.